These 3 T cell receptor beta chains were sequenced from one sample in a study of cytomegalovirus exposure and HLA in healthy donors. The PCR had 60 Vbeta and 13 Jbeta primers. Sequenced by immunoSEQ multiplex PCR; TCRdb stores in-frame clones only, minus some. This repertoire shows 310,000 or so clones, about 90% found once; its top ten account for around 2.1%. The source material was PBMCs. These receptors were collected from a woman aged 18 to 35 in good health and CMV-seronegative.

This clone was observed a single time. This chain joins TRBV27 and TRBJ1-2, with 9 bases that match TRBD1. Germline V CDR1 and CDR2: MNHEY, SMNVEV (reference sequence). The V segment lost 5 bases and the J segment 4 bases; nucleotides outside the gene matches: 8. The CDR3 is 15 residues long. CDR3 bases: TGTGCCAGCAGTCCCCTCCGGGACAGGGCCTATGGCTACACCTTC. Amino acid sequence: CASSPLRDRAYGYTF.

The rearrangement uses TRBV2 and TRBJ2-2; D is ambiguous. The CDR3 spans 15 residues. Trimming removed 8 bases at V and 0 bases at J, with 13 bases between. Germline V gene lookup returns CDR1 SNHLY and CDR2 FYNNEI. The CDR3 DNA reads TGTGCCAGCTCCCAGTACCCCACGAACACCGGGGAGCTGTTTTTT. Protein product: CASSQYPTNTGELFF.

This CDR3 is CASSFADTSPLHF. Written as DNA, the CDR3 is TGTGCCAGCAGTTTCGCGGACACCTCACCCCTCCACTTT. The chain links TRBV27 to TRBJ1-6, with D possibly matching TRBD1 (5 bases). The CDR3 has 13 amino acids. Trimming took 3 bases from V and 10 from J, leaving 10 bases between them. The germline gives CDR1 MNHEY, CDR2 SMNVEV (reference sequence).